These T cell receptor beta chains were read from a single sample in a study of T cell repertoires in cytomegalovirus infection. TCRdb reprocessed the reads with MiXCR, giving one entry per CDR3 protein. Found here are roughly 630,000 distinct CDR3 sequences, approximately 24% of them singletons; the top ten hold 7% to 9%. Sequenced sample: CD8+ T cells from PBMCs. These TCRs come from a human donor in good health (CMV status not recorded). Some clones in this sample may be carry-over from other donors' samples. CDR3s include the opening cysteine and the closing phenylalanine or tryptophan. Each record gives: clone size, J gene, V gene, D gene, CDR3 protein, CDR3 DNA. The D gene is left open where the match is weak. Some rows mark clone size as missing; the rest say once, few, many or name a class of expanded clone.

few | TRBJ2-3 | TRBV29-1 | TRBD2 | CSVEAGGRDTQYF | TGCAGCGTTGAAGCGGGGGGGAGGGATACGCAGTATTTT
NA | TRBJ2-6 | TRBV28 | NA | CASSFSSGANVLTF | TGTGCCAGCAGTTTCAGCTCTGGGGCCAACGTCCTGACTTTC
NA | TRBJ2-3 | TRBV5-5 | TRBD2 | CASSLPTDSGGTSFTDTQYF | TGTGCCAGCAGCTTACCGACAGACTCGGGCGGGACTAGCTTCACAGATACGCAGTATTTT
NA | TRBJ2-1 | TRBV28 | TRBD1 | CASSWTGGADEQFF | TGTGCCAGCAGTTGGACAGGGGGCGCCGATGAGCAGTTCTTC
NA | TRBJ2-2 | TRBV2 | NA | CASSEAWERGYPNTGELFF | TGTGCCAGCAGTGAAGCGTGGGAAAGGGGCTATCCGAACACCGGGGAGCTGTTTTTT
NA | TRBJ2-1 | TRBV6-6 | NA | CASSYSWGREQFF | TGTGCCAGCAGTTACTCGTGGGGTCGAGAGCAGTTCTTC
NA | TRBJ2-1 | TRBV7-8 | NA | CASSLALRDEQFF | TGTGCCAGCAGCTTAGCCCTCCGCGATGAGCAGTTCTTC
few | TRBJ1-2 | TRBV14 | NA | CASSPGTEGGYTF | TGTGCCAGCAGCCCCGGGACGGAGGGGGGCTACACCTTC
many | TRBJ2-5 | TRBV7-9 | TRBD2 | CASSTEERGGETQYF | TGTGCCAGCAGCACCGAGGAGCGGGGGGGAGAGACCCAGTACTTC
many | TRBJ1-1 | TRBV7-8 | NA | CASSLISSNTEAFF | TGTGCCAGCAGCTTAATTTCCTCGAACACTGAAGCTTTCTTT
NA | TRBJ2-7 | TRBV6-6 | NA | CASSYRDISYEQYF | TGTGCCAGCAGTTACCGGGACATCTCCTACGAGCAGTACTTC
NA | TRBJ1-2 | TRBV29-1 | TRBD1 | CSVERGTGPGYTF | TGCAGCGTTGAAAGGGGGACAGGGCCTGGCTACACCTTC
few | TRBJ1-5 | TRBV12-5 | NA | CASGFGSNQPQHF | TGTGCTAGTGGTTTTGGTAGCAATCAGCCCCAGCATTTT
few | TRBJ1-2 | TRBV29-1 | NA | CSVGVGPPSNYGYTF | TGCAGCGTTGGGGTGGGGCCCCCATCTAACTATGGCTACACCTTC
few | TRBJ1-2 | TRBV20-1 | TRBD1 | CSAIKPTGGAKGYTF | TGCAGTGCTATCAAGCCGACAGGGGGCGCGAAGGGCTACACCTTC
many | TRBJ2-5 | TRBV10-3 | TRBD1 | CAISDRTGHNQETQYF | TGTGCCATCAGTGATCGGACAGGGCATAACCAAGAGACCCAGTACTTC
NA | TRBJ1-6 | TRBV28 | NA | CASSLPRQERGYNSPLHF | TGTGCCAGCAGTCTCCCTAGGCAGGAAAGAGGTTATAATTCACCCCTCCACTTT
NA | TRBJ1-1 | TRBV6-2/TRBV6-3 | NA | CASSYGVTGPLNTEAFF | TGTGCCAGCAGTTACGGGGTAACGGGCCCCCTTAACACTGAAGCTTTCTTT
NA | TRBJ2-7 | TRBV19 | NA | CASSSARSYEQYF | TGTGCCAGTAGTAGTGCCAGGTCCTACGAGCAGTACTTC
few | TRBJ1-2 | TRBV14 | TRBD1 | CASRTGSNYGYTF | TGTGCCAGCAGGACAGGGTCGAACTATGGCTACACCTTC
NA | TRBJ2-1 | TRBV19 | TRBD1 | CASTRLWDSADNEQFF | TGTGCCAGTACGCGCTTATGGGACAGCGCTGACAATGAGCAGTTCTTC
many | TRBJ2-7 | TRBV7-8 | NA | CASSLGTPEQYF | TGTGCCAGCAGCTTAGGGACCCCCGAGCAGTACTTC
NA | TRBJ2-5 | TRBV29-1 | NA | CSAQRVGRRETQYF | TGCAGCGCCCAAAGGGTGGGTCGGCGAGAGACCCAGTACTTC
few | TRBJ2-3 | TRBV28 | TRBD2 | CASSFPPLAGDPTDTQYF | TGTGCCAGCAGTTTCCCCCCCCTAGCGGGGGACCCCACAGATACGCAGTATTTT
many | TRBJ1-1 | TRBV7-2 | NA | CASSLVGSAEAFF | TGTGCCAGCAGCTTAGTGGGTTCTGCTGAAGCTTTCTTT
many | TRBJ2-6 | TRBV7-9 | NA | CASSFSGLGANVLTF | TGTGCCAGCAGCTTCTCGGGGCTCGGGGCCAACGTCCTGACTTTC
many | TRBJ1-6 | TRBV7-2 | NA | CASSLGWRGWYSPLHF | TGTGCCAGCAGCTTAGGGTGGAGGGGGTGGTATTCACCCCTCCACTTT
few | TRBJ2-2 | TRBV3-1 | NA | CASGQDPPPNTGELFF | TGTGCCAGCGGGCAGGACCCCCCCCCGAACACCGGGGAGCTGTTTTTT
NA | TRBJ1-2 | TRBV20-1 | NA | CSARNRASNYGYTF | TGCAGTGCTCGCAACAGGGCGTCTAACTATGGCTACACCTTC
many | TRBJ1-1 | TRBV6-6 | NA | CASSYSREPGWYGTEAFF | TGTGCCAGCAGTTACTCGAGGGAGCCTGGGTGGTATGGAACTGAAGCTTTCTTT
many | TRBJ2-2 | TRBV7-9 | TRBD2 | CASSPSGGKGTGELFF | TGTGCCAGCAGCCCCAGCGGGGGGAAGGGAACCGGGGAGCTGTTTTTT
NA | TRBJ2-2 | TRBV5-1 | NA | CASSPNENTGELFF | TGCGCCAGCAGCCCAAACGAGAACACCGGGGAGCTGTTTTTT
NA | TRBJ2-1 | TRBV7-7 | NA | CASSPSLAVIEQFF | TGTGCTAGCAGCCCCAGCCTGGCGGTCATTGAGCAGTTCTTC
few | TRBJ2-7 | TRBV5-1 | TRBD1 | CASSLVGTGRNEQYF | TGCGCCAGCAGCTTGGTTGGGACAGGGAGGAACGAGCAGTACTTC
few | TRBJ1-1 | TRBV5-5 | NA | CASRAPGANTEAFF | TGTGCCAGCAGAGCTCCAGGCGCGAACACTGAAGCTTTCTTT
few | TRBJ2-7 | TRBV20-1 | TRBD2 | CSVRIQRGGDEQYF | TGCAGTGTTAGAATCCAGCGGGGGGGCGACGAGCAGTACTTC
many | TRBJ1-1 | TRBV7-9 | NA | CASSLASETANTEAFF | TGTGCCAGCAGCTTAGCGTCGGAGACCGCGAACACTGAAGCTTTCTTT
few | TRBJ2-1 | TRBV7-6 | NA | CASSPQWIHEQFF | TGTGCCAGCAGCCCCCAATGGATACACGAGCAGTTCTTC
NA | TRBJ2-3 | TRBV20-1 | NA | CSARDLRGGPPDTQYF | TGCAGTGCTAGAGATCTCAGGGGGGGCCCCCCAGATACGCAGTATTTT
NA | TRBJ2-5 | TRBV27 | TRBD2 | CASSIRTGLEETQYF | TGTGCCAGCAGTATTCGGACGGGACTAGAGGAGACCCAGTACTTC
few | TRBJ1-2 | TRBV28 | TRBD1 | CAFRGQNGYTF | TGTGCCTTCAGGGGGCAGAATGGCTACACCTTC
many | TRBJ1-1 | TRBV7-2 | NA | CASTRKPMNTEAFF | TGTGCCAGCACCCGAAAGCCAATGAACACTGAAGCTTTCTTT
NA | TRBJ2-1 | TRBV4-1 | NA | CASSHAGWSQFF | TGCGCCAGCTCCCACGCCGGCTGGAGTCAGTTCTTC
once | TRBJ2-3 | TRBV6-5 | TRBD1 | CASSSQGANTDTQYF | TGTGCCAGCAGCTCCCAGGGGGCCAACACAGATACGCAGTATTTT
NA | TRBJ1-2 | TRBV5-6 | TRBD1 | CASSSWTGGVYGYTF | TGTGCCAGCAGCTCCTGGACAGGGGGCGTCTATGGCTACACCTTC
few | TRBJ1-5 | TRBV19 | NA | CASSISGSNQPQHF | TGTGCCAGTAGTATTTCGGGGAGCAATCAGCCCCAGCATTTT
NA | TRBJ2-3 | TRBV6-2/TRBV6-3 | TRBD2 | CASSSLAGTQYF | TGTGCCAGCAGTTCACTAGCGGGGACGCAGTATTTT
NA | TRBJ2-1 | TRBV3-1 | NA | CASSQKASSYNEQFF | TGTGCCAGCAGCCAAAAAGCGAGCTCCTACAATGAGCAGTTCTTC
few | TRBJ1-5 | TRBV28 | TRBD1 | CASSFPPDRAGPQHF | TGTGCCAGCAGTTTCCCCCCCGACAGGGCTGGGCCCCAGCATTTT
NA | TRBJ2-2 | TRBV7-6 | NA | CASSFGKTGELFF | TGTGCCAGCAGCTTCGGAAAAACCGGGGAGCTGTTTTTT